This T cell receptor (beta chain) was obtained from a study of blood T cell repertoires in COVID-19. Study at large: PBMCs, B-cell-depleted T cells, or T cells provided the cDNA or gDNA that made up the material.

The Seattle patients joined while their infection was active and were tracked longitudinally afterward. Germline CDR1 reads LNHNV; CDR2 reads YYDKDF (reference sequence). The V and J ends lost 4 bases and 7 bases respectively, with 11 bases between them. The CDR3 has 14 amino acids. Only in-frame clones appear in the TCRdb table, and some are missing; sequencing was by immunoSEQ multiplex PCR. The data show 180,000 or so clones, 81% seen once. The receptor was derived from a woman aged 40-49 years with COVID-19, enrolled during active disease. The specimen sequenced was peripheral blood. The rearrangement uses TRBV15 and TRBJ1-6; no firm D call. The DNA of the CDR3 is TGTGCCACCAGCACGAAAATTCTAAATTCACCCCTCCACTTT. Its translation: CATSTKILNSPLHF. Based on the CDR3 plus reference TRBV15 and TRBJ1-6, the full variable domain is DAMVIQNPRYQVTQFGKPVTLSCSQTLNHNVMYWYQQKSSQAPKLLFHYYDKDFNNEADTPDNFQSRRPNTSFCFLDIRSPGLGDTAMYLCATSTKILNSPLHFGNGTRLTVT.